The entry below gives a single T cell receptor (beta chain) sequence along with its context. Its antigen remains unidentified. Included in the TCR beta cDNA libraries were unique molecular identifiers. MiXCR, applied by TCRdb to the PCR reads, yields one record per CDR3 protein. The data contain roughly 650,000 distinct CDR3 sequences, about 60% of them singletons. These data come from a study of post-analysis software for immune sequencing data. Study-wide results and caveats: Significantly lower normalized Chao1 diversity was found in patients with multiple sclerosis relative to controls. The study found TRBV5-6, TRBV5-1 and TRBV20-1 among several TRBV segments more frequent in patients than controls.

V shed 3 bases and J shed 2 bases, with 7 bases lying between them. This CDR3 is 13 amino acids long. The germline V gene has CDR1 SGHTA and CDR2 FQGNSA. The J gene is TRBJ2-5, the V gene TRBV7-2; D call uncertain. The receptor was derived from a girl aged 2-10 years with multiple sclerosis. Specimen: blood. CDR3 residues: CASSLRWQETQYF. The CDR3 bases are TGTGCCAGCAGCTTGAGATGGCAAGAGACCCAGTACTTC.